Given below is one T cell receptor (beta chain) in context. The sample belongs to a study of Ad26.COV2.S vaccination and SARS-CoV-2 variants. Study details: The COV1001 Ad26.COV2.S trial arm included the donor.

Germline CDR1 KGHSH, CDR2 LQKENI. Trimming at V came to 3 bases and at J to 3 bases, leaving 1 base not matched to a gene. The CDR3 is 14 amino acids. TCRdb's table, derived via immunoSEQ multiplex PCR, lists solely in-frame clones and lacks some. The sample shows roughly 410,000 clones, about four fifths of them seen only once. The treatment is: roughly 19 received Ad26.COV2.S at low or high dose, single or two shots; several received placebo; per-sample allocation not given. Following the first vaccine or placebo injection, samples were taken on day 63. The sample here was peripheral blood, taken in a trial of Ad26.COV2.S vaccine versus placebo. The source is a person aged 18 to 65 who received the Ad26.COV2.S COVID-19 vaccine or a placebo. This chain links TRBV18 with TRBJ1-4; 7 nucleotides align to TRBD1. CDR3 residues: CASSPGTANEKLFF. The CDR3 DNA follows: TGTGCCAGCTCACCCGGGACAGCTAATGAAAAACTGTTTTTT.